The clone carrying this TCR beta chain was counted once. CDR3 length: 14 amino acids. Germline CDR1 is MDHEN and CDR2 is SYDVKM. Trimming left V 6 bases short and J 7 bases short, with 19 bases between. Data came from immunoSEQ multiplex PCR; TCRdb stores just in-frame clones and leaves some out. Of roughly 150,000 clones detected, around nine tenths appear once; the ten largest clones hold just over 2.5%. The data were obtained in a study of blood T cell repertoires in COVID-19. Background on the study: Sample material is recorded as cDNA or gDNA derived from T cells, B-cell-depleted T cells, or PBMCs.

Material for sequencing was peripheral blood. The clonotype comes from a woman older than 75 with COVID-19, enrolled during active disease. This chain joins TRBV28 and TRBJ2-7, with a weak D call TRBD1 (5 bases). CDR3 in DNA: TGTGCCAGCAGCAATTTAGGGGTGATTAGGGAGCAGTACTTC. This encodes CASSNLGVIREQYF.